The 19 T cell receptor beta chains below all came from one sample that was sequenced in a study of control samples from healthy donors and cancer patients. TCRdb's copy holds only in-frame clones and misses some; the assay was immunoSEQ multiplex PCR. In the table there are approximately 180,000 clones, 90% to 95% of which are singletons. Source material: blood. These receptor sequences come from a woman in her late teens or twenties in good health.

This chain links TRBV5-1 with TRBJ1-2, with 7 bases lining up with TRBD1. V dropped 4 bases and J dropped 4; count of bases not matched to a gene: 13. The CDR3 is made up of 16 amino acids. Germline assignment: CDR1 SGHRS and CDR2 YFSETQ. The CDR3 loop is CASSRTRTGVGYGYTF. CDR3 bases: TGCGCCAGCAGCCGCACCCGCACAGGGGTCGGCTATGGCTACACCTTC.

V and J are TRBV29-1 and TRBJ2-7; D call uncertain. V shed 7 bases and J shed 2 bases, with 9 bases lying between them. Germline loops: CDR1 SQVTM, CDR2 ANQGSEA. The CDR3 contains 11 residues. CDR3 loop: CSGGTAYEQYF. The CDR3 nucleotides read TGCAGCGGGGGAACTGCCTACGAGCAGTACTTC.

The J gene is TRBJ1-3, the V gene TRBV10-1; D gene unclear. Germline V gene data show CDR1 as WNHNN and CDR2 as SYGVQD (reference sequence). The CDR3 extends over 15 amino acids. The V gene lost 0 bases and the J gene lost 0 bases, with 6 bases spanning the gap. DNA of the CDR3: TGCGCCAGCAGTGAGTCGCTGAGCTCTGGAAACACCATATATTTT. This encodes CASSESLSSGNTIYF.

This clone has a single count. V is TRBV6-2 or TRBV6-3 and J is TRBJ1-2; D remains unclear. The CDR3 contains 13 residues. Deletions cut 2 bases from V and 8 bases from J, with 12 bases between. CDR1 is MNHEY and CDR2 is SVGEGT in the germline V gene. The CDR3 protein is CASSYADSEGYTF. Here the CDR3 DNA reads TGTGCCAGCAGTTACGCGGATTCCGAGGGCTACACCTTC.

The DNA for the CDR3 is TGTGCCAGCAGCTTGGTAGGGACAGGGGTCAATCAGCCCCAGCATTTT. It codes for CASSLVGTGVNQPQHF. The chain recombines TRBV5-5 with TRBJ1-5; 10 bases are shared with TRBD1. Per the germline V gene, CDR1 is SGHKS and CDR2 is YYEKEE (reference sequence). This CDR3 is 16 amino acids long. Unmatched junction bases numbered 3, after V lost 0 bases and J lost 3 bases. Full variable domain (remainder filled in from reference TRBV5-5 and TRBJ1-5): DAGVTQSPTHLIKTRGQQVTLRCSPISGHKSVSWYQQVLGQGPQFIFQYYEKEERGRGNFPDRFSARQFPNYSSELNVNALLLGDSALYLCASSLVGTGVNQPQHFGDGTRLSIL.

The chain is built from TRBV7-9 and TRBJ1-3; D ambiguous. Looked up from germline, CDR1 is SEHNR and CDR2 is FQNEAQ (reference sequence). The ends were cut back, 1 base at V and 6 bases at J, with 7 bases in the middle. The length of the CDR3 is 13 residues. CDR3 nucleotide sequence: TGTGCCAGCAGCTTAGTGGCGGAAAACACCATATATTTT. Encoded protein: CASSLVAENTIYF.

V is TRBV7-2 and J is TRBJ2-2; D remains unclear. The CDR3 is 17 amino acids. From germline, CDR1 is SGHTA and CDR2 FQGNSA. V dropped 1 base and J dropped 2 bases, with 14 bases sitting between them. CDR3 amino acids: CASSLDLRTGNTGELFF. CDR3 DNA sequence: TGTGCCAGCAGCTTAGATCTCAGGACGGGTAACACCGGGGAGCTGTTTTTT.

This chain connects TRBV21-1 to TRBJ1-5. TRBV21-1 is classified as a pseudogene. This CDR3 spans 15 amino acids. The CDR3, as DNA: TGTGCCAGCAGCAAATCACACGGGAGGGATCAGCCCCAGCATTTT. Amino acids: CASSKSHGRDQPQHF.

This clone was detected only once. The chain links TRBV23-1 to TRBJ2-2; D is ambiguous. TRBV23-1 qualifies as an ORF whose function is uncertain. The V end was cut by 3 bases, the J end by 7 bases, with 9 bases between. There are 13 residues in the CDR3. The CDR3 coding sequence is TGCGCCAGCAGTCATACGGTAGTCGGGGAGCTGTTTTTT. Translation: CASSHTVVGELFF.

As DNA, the CDR3 is TGCGCCAGCAGCCAGGAGGCCTTCTCTGGGGCCAACGTCCTGACTTTC. Translating it yields CASSQEAFSGANVLTF. The V and J genes are TRBV4-1 and TRBJ2-6; possibly TRBD2 for D (5 bases). Trimming pared 3 bases from V and 0 bases from J, leaving 9 bases between. The CDR3 consists of 16 residues. Germline values: CDR1 MGHRA, CDR2 YSYEKL.

This chain uses TRBV12-5 with TRBJ1-4; the D gene is possibly TRBD1 (6 bases). CDR1 and CDR2 (germline): LGHNT, FRNRAP. The CDR3 covers 16 residues. The V end lost 6 bases, the J end lost 8 bases, and 22 bases lay between the germline ends. In DNA, the CDR3 is TGTGCTAGTGGCTCCGGGACACCCTTCGGAGGGGAAAAACTGTTTTTT. Amino acid sequence: CASGSGTPFGGEKLFF. Combining the CDR3 with reference TRBV12-5 and TRBJ1-4 gives the whole variable domain DARVTQTPRHKVTEMGQEVTMRCQPILGHNTVFWYRQTMMQGLELLAYFRNRAPLDDSGMPKDRFSAEMPDATLATLKIQPSEPRDSAVYFCASGSGTPFGGEKLFFGSGTQLSVL.

The gene calls are TRBV4-3 and TRBJ1-2, with no clear D. V was pared by 0 bases and J by 2 bases, with 10 bases between. Germline-derived CDR1 and CDR2 are LGHNA and YSLEER. This CDR3 is built from 15 residues. CDR3 amino acids: CASSQEARGNYGYTF. The DNA of the CDR3 is TGCGCCAGCAGCCAAGAGGCCAGAGGAAACTATGGCTACACCTTC.

The genes are TRBV19 and TRBJ1-1; 8 positions match TRBD1. Germline V CDR1 and CDR2: LNHDA, SQIVND (reference sequence). Unmatched junction bases numbered 12, after V lost 5 bases and J lost 1 base. This CDR3 is built from 17 residues. The CDR3 sequence is CASSLQAPGTGNTEAFF. CDR3 nucleotides: TGTGCCAGTAGTCTCCAGGCCCCCGGGACAGGGAACACTGAAGCTTTCTTT.

The rearrangement joins TRBV7-2 to TRBJ1-1; maybe TRBD1 (5 bases). Germline V gene data show CDR1 as SGHTA and CDR2 as FQGNSA. The CDR3 is 16 amino acids. Trimming removed 2 bases at V and 1 base at J, with 14 bases between. CDR3 amino acids: CASSLRGLTANTEAFF. In DNA, the CDR3 is TGTGCCAGCAGCTTACGGGGCTTGACAGCGAACACTGAAGCTTTCTTT.

The chain has TRBV11-2 and TRBJ1-1; perhaps TRBD1 as D (6 bases). The CDR3 runs 15 residues. V lost 5 bases and J 2 bases, leaving 15 bases between the germline ends. From germline, CDR1 is SGHAT and CDR2 FQNNGV. DNA of the CDR3: TGTGCCAGCAGCGGCCCCCGGGGGGCAAACACTGAAGCTTTCTTT. Its translation is CASSGPRGANTEAFF. Full variable domain (outside the CDR3, taken from reference TRBV11-2 and TRBJ1-1): EAGVAQSPRYKIIEKRQSVAFWCNPISGHATLYWYQQILGQGPKLLIQFQNNGVVDDSQLPKDRFSAERLKGVDSTLKIQPAKLEDSAVYLCASSGPRGANTEAFFGQGTRLTVV.

The chain recombines TRBV5-5 with TRBJ1-6; D might be TRBD1 (5 bases). Germline lookup yields CDR1 SGHKS and CDR2 YYEKEE (reference sequence). This CDR3 spans 14 amino acids. V was pared by 2 bases and J by 10 bases, with 13 bases between. As DNA, the CDR3 is TGTGCCAGCAGCTTTTGGGGGTACGCGTCACCCCTCCACTTT. This sequence encodes CASSFWGYASPLHF.

The chain employs TRBV7-9 and TRBJ1-1; D perhaps matches TRBD1 (5 bases). V was trimmed by 5 bases and J by 6 bases, leaving 19 bases between them. This CDR3 has 15 amino acids. CDR1 and CDR2 (germline): SEHNR, FQNEAQ (reference sequence). The chain's CDR3 is CASSLGTGFDPEAFF. CDR3 DNA: TGTGCCAGCAGCCTAGGGACGGGTTTTGACCCTGAAGCTTTCTTT.

The rearrangement uses TRBV27 and TRBJ1-1, with D tentatively TRBD1 (5 bases). Trimming cost V 6 bases and J 3 bases, with 20 bases left between them. The CDR3 covers 16 residues. CDR1 is MNHEY and CDR2 is SMNVEV in the germline V gene (reference sequence). The CDR3 sequence: CASSPPREPLDTEAFF. In nucleotides, the CDR3 is TGTGCCAGCAGCCCTCCCAGGGAACCTCTGGACACTGAAGCTTTCTTT.

The CDR3 DNA sequence: TGTGCCAGCAGCTTCCGAGCGGGGGGGACCTACGAGCAGTACTTC. It yields the protein CASSFRAGGTYEQYF. The chain is built from TRBV7-9 and TRBJ2-7; TRBD2 agrees at 10 bases. After removal of 3 bases from V and 2 bases from J, the junction contained 4 bases not matched to a gene. The CDR3 is made up of 15 amino acids. CDR1 and CDR2 (germline): SEHNR, FQNEAQ (reference sequence).